The 30 T cell receptor beta chains presented below share a single source sample, sequenced in a study of cytomegalovirus exposure and HLA in healthy donors. Produced via immunoSEQ multiplex PCR; TCRdb's table is partial and in-frame only. The sample holds about 280,000 clones, 70% to 90% seen once. The sequenced sample consisted of PBMCs. Every receptor here comes from a woman under 30 in good health and CMV-seronegative.

CDR3 sequence (DNA): TGTGCCAGCAGCTTGGCCAGGGGTGGGGGAATTCGGGCAGATACGCAGTATTTT. It specifies CASSLARGGGIRADTQYF. The chain joins TRBV5-4 to TRBJ2-3, with a weak D call TRBD1 (6 bases). Per germline, CDR1 SGHNT and CDR2 YYREEE (reference sequence). Trimming shortened V by 0 bases and J by 4 bases, and 21 bases separated the two germline ends. The CDR3 covers 18 residues.

The chain combines TRBV7-6 with TRBJ1-6; the D gene is possibly TRBD1 (5 bases). V lost 5 bases and J lost 11, with 13 bases in between. There are 13 residues in the CDR3. Germline assignment: CDR1 SGHVS and CDR2 FNYEAQ. The CDR3 bases are TGTGCCAGCAGCCAAGTTCAGACAGCACCCCTCCACTTT. It translates to CASSQVQTAPLHF.

This chain joins TRBV19 and TRBJ2-7, with TRBD2 matching 10 bases. V trimming: 4 bases; J trimming: 2 bases; junction bases outside the gene matches: 11. The CDR3 runs 17 residues. CDR1 is LNHDA and CDR2 is SQIVND in the germline V gene (reference sequence). The CDR3 region is CASSRTLGLAVTYEQYF. The CDR3, as DNA: TGTGCCAGTAGTAGGACCCTCGGACTAGCGGTTACCTACGAGCAGTACTTC. Drawing the rest from reference TRBV19 and TRBJ2-7, the complete variable domain is DGGITQSPKYLFRKEGQNVTLSCEQNLNHDAMYWYRQDPGQGLRLIYYSQIVNDFQKGDIAEGYSVSREKKESFPLTVTSAQKNPTAFYLCASSRTLGLAVTYEQYFGPGTRLTVT.

This chain joins TRBV5-1 and TRBJ1-3, with TRBD1 identical over 7 bases. The length of the CDR3 is 14 residues. The V segment lost 2 bases and the J segment 4 bases; nucleotides outside the gene matches: 3. From germline, CDR1 is SGHRS and CDR2 YFSETQ. As DNA, the CDR3 is TGCGCCAGCAGCTTCTGGGGACAGGGAAACACCATATATTTT. It translates to CASSFWGQGNTIYF.

In nucleotides, the CDR3 is TGTGCCAGCAGTTTAGGGACATCGAACACTGAAGCTTTCTTT. Translated: CASSLGTSNTEAFF. This chain links TRBV6-6 with TRBJ1-1; tentatively, D is TRBD1 (6 bases). The CDR3 is 14 amino acids. V lost 4 bases and J lost 1, with 10 bases in between. Germline V lookup: CDR1 MNHNY, CDR2 SVGAGI (reference sequence).

The chain uses TRBV6-1 and TRBJ2-5; unclear D gene. Trimming cost V 1 base and J 6 bases, with 9 bases left between them. Germline lookup yields CDR1 MNHNS and CDR2 SASEGT. CDR3 size: 13 residues. The CDR3 nucleotides are TGTGCCAGCAGTGAAGGGCGGCTCCAGACCCAGTACTTC. Protein product: CASSEGRLQTQYF.

This rearrangement joins TRBV10-3 to TRBJ2-5; D not resolved. Trimming shortened V by 0 bases and J by 5 bases, and 10 bases separated the two germline ends. Germline values: CDR1 ENHRY, CDR2 SYGVKD. This CDR3 spans 14 amino acids. The CDR3 region is CAISESAQVETQYF. In DNA, the CDR3 is TGTGCCATCAGTGAGTCCGCGCAAGTGGAGACCCAGTACTTC.

The chain has TRBV28 and TRBJ1-2; 7 nucleotides match TRBD1. CDR3 length: 17 amino acids. Looked up from germline, CDR1 is MDHEN and CDR2 is SYDVKM. V shed 6 bases and J 8 bases; nucleotides not matched to a gene: 21. The CDR3 nucleotides read TGTGCCAGCAGCAAGAGGGGGACAGCGCCTAACCTTGAGGGCTACACCTTC. It specifies CASSKRGTAPNLEGYTF.

The gene calls are TRBV27 and TRBJ1-4; no firm D call. CDR1 MNHEY and CDR2 SMNVEV come from the germline V gene (reference sequence). This CDR3 contains 14 residues. The V end lost 6 bases, the J end lost 0 bases, and 8 bases lay between the germline ends. The CDR3 spells CASRKTATNEKLFF. CDR3 coding DNA: TGTGCCAGCAGAAAGACTGCAACTAATGAAAAACTGTTTTTT.

V and J are TRBV7-2 and TRBJ2-2; D uncertain. Germline assignment: CDR1 SGHTA and CDR2 FQGNSA. Trimming stripped 1 base from V and 6 bases from J, with 9 bases between. The CDR3 is made up of 14 amino acids. The CDR3 nucleotides are TGTGCCAGCAGCTTAGGAGGCCCCGCCGGGGAGCTGTTTTTT. This codes for CASSLGGPAGELFF.

This chain joins TRBV10-3 and TRBJ1-1, with D maybe TRBD1 (6 bases). The CDR3 spans 11 residues. V dropped 8 bases and J dropped 7 bases, with 11 bases sitting between them. CDR1 is ENHRY and CDR2 is SYGVKD in the germline V gene. CDR3 region: CAISEQGEAFF. The CDR3 DNA reads TGTGCCATCTCGGAACAGGGTGAAGCTTTCTTT.

The gene calls are TRBV28 and TRBJ2-7, with 11 bases lining up with TRBD1. This CDR3 region has 14 residues. V lost 5 bases and J lost 5; bases outside the gene matches: 5. The germline CDR1 and CDR2 sequences are MDHEN and SYDVKM. Here the CDR3 DNA reads TGTGCCAGCAGTCCCGGGACAGGGGGGAACGAGCAGTACTTC. It yields the protein CASSPGTGGNEQYF.

The V call is TRBV10-1, the J call TRBJ2-3; D unclear. Germline CDR1 and CDR2: WNHNN and SYGVQD (reference sequence). V was clipped by 4 bases and J by 4 bases, with 6 bases between them. The CDR3 contains 12 residues. The CDR3, as DNA: TGCGCCAGCAGTGTCTCGGCAGATACGCAGTATTTT. Translation: CASSVSADTQYF.

The J gene is TRBJ2-1, the V gene TRBV28; 15 nucleotides match TRBD2. This CDR3 is built from 18 residues. Germline V CDR1 and CDR2: MDHEN, SYDVKM. Unmatched junction bases numbered 11, after V lost 7 bases and J lost 4 bases. Here the CDR3 reads CASNVPTGTSGGYNEQFF. The CDR3 coding sequence is TGTGCCAGCAATGTACCGACCGGGACTAGCGGGGGGTACAATGAGCAGTTCTTC.

The chain employs TRBV9 and TRBJ1-4; 7 nucleotides agree with TRBD1. CDR1 is SGDLS, CDR2 YYNGEE, per germline. Trimming cost V 3 bases and J 0 bases; bases outside gene matches: 5. The CDR3 totals 16 residues. CDR3 amino acids: CASSARQGTTNEKLFF. As DNA, the CDR3 is TGTGCCAGCAGCGCTCGACAGGGAACAACTAATGAAAAACTGTTTTTT.

The rearrangement uses TRBV27 and TRBJ2-7; 10 bases align to TRBD2. The CDR3 is 14 residues long. Germline V gives CDR1 MNHEY, CDR2 SMNVEV (reference sequence). CDR3 in amino acids: CASSGSPSSYEQYF. As DNA, the CDR3 is TGTGCATCTAGCGGGAGTCCCAGCTCCTACGAGCAGTACTTC.

This CDR3 is CASSFRSNTEAFF. The CDR3, as DNA: TGTGCCAGCAGTTTCCGGTCCAACACTGAAGCTTTCTTT. The V gene is TRBV27, the J gene TRBJ1-1; unclear D gene. The ends were cut back, 3 bases at V and 2 bases at J, with 7 bases in the middle. The CDR3 is 13 residues long. Germline V gene lookup returns CDR1 MNHEY and CDR2 SMNVEV (reference sequence).

The V gene is TRBV30, the J gene TRBJ2-7; a possible D gene is TRBD1 (6 bases). Per the germline V gene, CDR1 is GTSNPN and CDR2 is SVGIG (reference sequence). Trimming left V 4 bases short and J 6 bases short, with 13 bases between. The CDR3 has 12 amino acids. The CDR3 loop reads CAWNLRGCEQYF. The CDR3 DNA follows: TGTGCCTGGAATCTCAGGGGATGCGAGCAGTACTTC.

This chain uses TRBV9 with TRBJ1-2; 8 bases are a match to TRBD1. From germline, CDR1 is SGDLS and CDR2 YYNGEE. V trimming: 3 bases; J trimming: 7 bases; junction bases outside the gene matches: 8. The CDR3 extends over 14 amino acids. This chain's CDR3 is CASSEGTGGRGYTF. For the CDR3, the DNA is TGTGCCAGCAGCGAGGGCACAGGGGGACGTGGCTACACCTTC.

The CDR3 here is CASSQGQGAGYEQYF. The CDR3 region has the DNA TGCGCCAGCAGCCAAGGACAGGGGGCGGGCTACGAGCAGTACTTC. This rearrangement joins TRBV4-1 to TRBJ2-7, with 10 positions matching TRBD1. Germline V gene data show CDR1 as MGHRA and CDR2 as YSYEKL. The CDR3 spans 15 residues. J was trimmed by 3 bases and V by 1 base; bases with no gene match: 3.

The rearrangement joins TRBV12-5 to TRBJ2-1; tentatively, D is TRBD1 (5 bases). Looked up from germline, CDR1 is LGHNT and CDR2 is FRNRAP. The CDR3 spans 13 residues. Trimming left V 2 bases short and J 9 bases short, with 11 bases between. CDR3 residues: CASGLSGKGEQFF. CDR3 DNA sequence: TGTGCTAGTGGTTTGTCAGGGAAAGGTGAGCAGTTCTTC.

This clone was detected only a few times. V gene TRBV28 combines with J gene TRBJ2-7; 8 bases map to TRBD2. This CDR3 is built from 18 residues. V lost 2 bases, J lost 3 bases, and 15 bases stayed unmatched. CDR1 is MDHEN and CDR2 is SYDVKM in the germline V gene. CDR3 DNA: TGTGCCAGCAGTTTAAGTCGTTGGGGGATAACTAGCGGCTACGAGCAGTACTTC. It encodes CASSLSRWGITSGYEQYF.

Here the CDR3 DNA reads TGTGCCAGCAGCCTACAGGGGACCGGGGAGCTGTTTTTT. Encoded protein: CASSLQGTGELFF. The chain is built from TRBV7-7 and TRBJ2-2, with 7 nucleotides matching TRBD1. Germline V lookup: CDR1 SSHAT, CDR2 FNYEAQ (reference sequence). V lost 5 bases to trimming and J lost 5 bases; unmatched junction nucleotides: 2. The CDR3 consists of 13 residues.

This clone was observed a handful of times. The V and J genes are TRBV6-1 and TRBJ1-2, with D uncertain. V lost 1 base and J lost 4, with 10 bases in between. CDR1 is MNHNS, CDR2 SASEGT, per germline. The CDR3 consists of 14 residues. CDR3 coding DNA: TGTGCCAGCAGTGAAGTGGGCCGTAGCTATGGCTACACCTTC. It specifies CASSEVGRSYGYTF.

The rearrangement links TRBV7-9 to TRBJ2-4, with D possibly matching TRBD2 (5 bases). Trimming shortened V by 4 bases and J by 4 bases, and 26 bases separated the two germline ends. In germline, CDR1 is SEHNR, CDR2 FQNEAQ (reference sequence). The CDR3 covers 19 residues. In nucleotides, the CDR3 is TGTGCCAGCAGCTCAGGCGATAGCGAAACGATCCACCGGAAAAACATTCAGTACTTC. Protein product: CASSSGDSETIHRKNIQYF. The complete variable domain, with remaining parts taken from reference TRBV7-9 and TRBJ2-4, reads DTGVSQNPRHKITKRGQNVTFRCDPISEHNRLYWYRQTLGQGPEFLTYFQNEAQLEKSRLLSDRFSAERPKGSFSTLEIQRTEQGDSAMYLCASSSGDSETIHRKNIQYFGAGTRLSVL.

The chain joins TRBV15 to TRBJ1-1; possible D gene TRBD1, 5 bases. V lost 1 base, J lost 9 bases, and 24 bases lay in between. The CDR3 is made up of 17 amino acids. Germline CDR1 reads LNHNV; CDR2 reads YYDKDF (reference sequence). CDR3 DNA: TGTGCCACCAGCAGAGGGTTGACGGAACTCCTGGGGGGACAAGCTTTCTTT. Amino acid sequence: CATSRGLTELLGGQAFF.

J is TRBJ2-1 and V is TRBV2; 7 nucleotides match TRBD2. The V and J ends lost 2 bases and 3 bases, in that order; junction bases with no gene match: 7. Germline loops: CDR1 SNHLY, CDR2 FYNNEI. This CDR3 contains 16 residues. The CDR3 sequence is CASSEIAWGGYNEQFF. CDR3 DNA sequence: TGTGCCAGCAGTGAAATAGCTTGGGGGGGCTACAATGAGCAGTTCTTC.

The CDR3 nucleotides read TGCGCCAGCCAAGAAGGCCCGGGACTAGCGACAGACTACGAGCAGTACTTC. Translating it yields CASQEGPGLATDYEQYF. This chain uses TRBV4-1 with TRBJ2-7; TRBD2 matches at 10 bases. V gave up 8 bases and J gave up 3 bases; unmatched junction bases: 16. Germline V gives CDR1 MGHRA, CDR2 YSYEKL. CDR3 length: 17 residues.

This rearrangement joins TRBV7-9 to TRBJ2-2; 8 bases are a match to TRBD1. The CDR3 has 13 amino acids. Looked up from germline, CDR1 is SEHNR and CDR2 is FQNEAQ (reference sequence). V was clipped by 5 bases and J by 15 bases; unmatched bases: 11. The CDR3 reads CASSTRDRLVVFF. The CDR3 DNA reads as TGTGCCAGCAGCACCCGGGACAGGCTCGTCGTGTTTTTT.

The chain couples TRBV13 to TRBJ2-5, with TRBD2 matching over 8 bases. The V and J ends lost 9 bases and 3 bases, in that order; junction bases with no gene match: 12. The CDR3 consists of 15 residues. Germline V gene lookup returns CDR1 PRHDT and CDR2 FYEKMQ (reference sequence). The chain's CDR3 is CASTPRGTREETQYF. The DNA for the CDR3 is TGTGCCAGTACCCCTCGGGGGACTAGGGAAGAGACCCAGTACTTC.